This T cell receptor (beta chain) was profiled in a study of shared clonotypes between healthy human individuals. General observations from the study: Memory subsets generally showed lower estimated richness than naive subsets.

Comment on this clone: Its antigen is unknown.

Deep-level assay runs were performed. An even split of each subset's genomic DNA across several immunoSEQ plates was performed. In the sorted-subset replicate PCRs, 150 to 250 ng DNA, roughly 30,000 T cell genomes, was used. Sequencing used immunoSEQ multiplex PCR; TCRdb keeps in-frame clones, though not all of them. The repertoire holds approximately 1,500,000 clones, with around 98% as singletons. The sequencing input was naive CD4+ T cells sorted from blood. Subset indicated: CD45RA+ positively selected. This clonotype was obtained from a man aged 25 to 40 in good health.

CDR3 sequence: CASSRPPGVGGRSTGELFF. CDR3 DNA: TGTGCCAGCAGTCGCCCCCCGGGAGTCGGGGGCCGGAGCACCGGGGAGCTGTTTTTT. This chain joins TRBV5-4 and TRBJ2-2, with D possibly being TRBD1 or TRBD2 (6 bases each). This CDR3 contains 19 residues. CDR1 and CDR2 (germline): SGHNT, YYREEE (reference sequence). The V end was cut by 5 bases, the J end by 4 bases, with 27 bases between.